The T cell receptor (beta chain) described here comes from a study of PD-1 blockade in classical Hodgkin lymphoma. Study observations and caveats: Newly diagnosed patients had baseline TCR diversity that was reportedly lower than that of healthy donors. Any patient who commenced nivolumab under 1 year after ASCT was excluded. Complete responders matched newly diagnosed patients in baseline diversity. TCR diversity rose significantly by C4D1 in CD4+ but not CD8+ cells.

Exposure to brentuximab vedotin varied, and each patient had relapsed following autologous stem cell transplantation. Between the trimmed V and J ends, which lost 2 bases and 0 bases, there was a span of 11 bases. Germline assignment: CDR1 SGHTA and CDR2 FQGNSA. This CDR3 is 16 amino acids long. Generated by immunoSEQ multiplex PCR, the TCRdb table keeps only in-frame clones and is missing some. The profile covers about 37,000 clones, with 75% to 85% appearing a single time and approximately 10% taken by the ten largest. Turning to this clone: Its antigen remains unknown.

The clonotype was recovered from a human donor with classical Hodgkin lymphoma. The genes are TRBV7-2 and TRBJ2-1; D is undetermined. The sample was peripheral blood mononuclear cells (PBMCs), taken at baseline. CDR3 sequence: CASSLTLYGSYNEQFF. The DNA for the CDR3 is TGTGCCAGCAGCTTAACATTATATGGCTCCTACAATGAGCAGTTCTTC.